This entry features one T cell receptor beta chain sequence. As yet, its antigen is unknown. These data belong to a study of blood T cells in healthy people across ages. Study-wide findings and caveats: Fewer expanded clones and more diversity marked long-lived versus aged donors.

This CDR3 region has 13 residues. Germline V gives CDR1 LGHDT, CDR2 YNNKEL (reference sequence). Trimming shortened V by 1 base and J by 4 bases, and 7 bases separated the two germline ends. Alongside a J-beta primer mix, a sample-barcoded 5' primer served in a second PCR lasting roughly 7 to 12 cycles. Each cDNA was tagged by a template-switch adaptor containing 12 random nucleotides. All samples yielded 3 million or more CDR3-containing paired-end reads. TCRdb re-called the 5' RACE reads through MiXCR, storing one row per CDR3 protein. The sample records over 1,500,000 distinct CDR3 sequences, just under 50% being singletons. Total RNA extracted from each sample amounted to at least 6 micrograms.

Sequencing was performed on blood. J is TRBJ1-1 and V is TRBV3-1, with D possibly matching TRBD1 (6 bases). The source of this sequence is a middle-aged woman in good health. CDR3 region: CASSQVQGTEAFF. The CDR3 DNA reads TGTGCCAGCAGCCAAGTACAGGGCACTGAAGCTTTCTTT.